This TCR beta chain was recovered during a study of lymphopenia after photon versus proton radiotherapy. Study-wide points: After lymphocyte nadir, photon-treated repertoires showed oligoclonal expansion, especially CD8+ Temra. Authors raise, but do not show, better survival with proton therapy.

TCRdb's copy holds only in-frame clones and misses some; the assay was immunoSEQ multiplex PCR. The repertoire has 40,000 or so clones, 92% of them found once; the top ten carry 12% to 15%. The junction had 10 bases not matched to a gene; V was cut back by 2 bases and J by 0 bases. This CDR3 spans 19 amino acids. The germline gives CDR1 MNHEY, CDR2 SMNVEV (reference sequence). Comment on this clone: Its antigen is as yet unknown.

The rearrangement uses TRBV27 and TRBJ2-2; 9 nucleotides agree with TRBD2. Source: peripheral blood, taken from a patient treated with photon-based radiotherapy. The origin of this receptor is a man aged 55 to 69 with cholangiocarcinoma. The CDR3 loop reads CASSLRGAGGITNTGELFF. CDR3 bases: TGTGCCAGCAGTTTAAGGGGAGCGGGAGGAATTACGAACACCGGGGAGCTGTTTTTT.